Listed here is a single T cell receptor (beta chain). Its antigen remains undetermined. No base-level quality is on record; no much larger clone is a single base apart. This specimen comes from a study of cytomegalovirus exposure and HLA in healthy donors (dated 2017 in TCRdb). A note on the overall study: An earlier analysis of 587 of the donors reported 276 Gb of sequence data and about 120 million unique TCR beta sequences obtained from some 170 million T cells. Roughly 5 DR-DQ haplotypes were handled as single units for association and clustering because linkage in the cohort was strong. Of the approximately 400 genotyped donors, over 65% fell in the genetic ancestry cluster associated with self-reported Caucasian donors. HLA typing covered class I and class II loci at four-digit resolution. Rather than using new phenotypic data, the later analysis identified candidate immune exposures from TCR beta sequences and from how often those sequences occurred across donors. To predict cytomegalovirus infection status, the study combined high-throughput TCR immunosequencing, statistical association of individual TCRs with disease status, and machine learning. A later genetic analysis took genome-wide SNP genotypes for about three fifths of the roughly 700 donors and used that subset as a discovery cohort. Every discovery cohort repertoire had been produced on one sequencing platform. Across 300 to 500 genotyped donors of the cohort, an average of about 250,000 unique TCR beta nucleotide sequences per donor were sequenced, and roughly 20% of those sequences were non-productive. Using immunosequencing, the study profiled T cell repertoires from about 620 subjects and related those repertoires to cytomegalovirus serostatus. To decide whether each TCR beta V gene segment behaved as functional or pseudogenic, an earlier analysis of 587 of the donors relied on high-throughput TCR beta sequencing. Besides the first cohort of about 730 subjects, a separate validation cohort made up of 95 to 150 different subjects was used. Typing coverage differed by locus: A, B, C, DRB1 and DQB1 were typed in about 629-640 donors, DQA1 in about 560, DPA1 in roughly 590, and DPB1 in just under 490. Roughly 290 gigabases of sequencing data and around 85 million unique TCR sequences made up an early release that covered around 640 HLA-typed donors. The aim of the study was to test whether cataloging public T cell receptors could identify signatures of past pathogen exposure. Alongside the repertoire data, information on donor age, sex, ethnicity and CMV serostatus was compiled. To study patterns of TCR occurrence, a later analysis re-analyzed previously published TCR beta repertoires from under 750 donors and added high-resolution HLA genotyping. Overall results and qualifications from the work: A later analysis found that most CMV-associated TCR beta chains appeared HLA-restricted, with HLA associations seemingly driven largely by CMV exposure. The authors suggested that the approach could potentially be generalized to other disease states and immunological phenotypes. Presence/absence analyses assumed roughly uniform sequencing depth across donors, an assumption that may not hold. Strong co-occurrence of HLA alleles, especially DR and DQ, made assigning TCR associations to individual alleles difficult. A further reported finding was that TCR beta sequences accurately predicted the HLA-A and HLA-B alleles for most subjects in the first cohort. Several of the top co-occurrence clusters appeared to be linked to parvovirus B19, influenza, CMV and Epstein-Barr virus, according to a later analysis. The 87-base-pair reads could not distinguish some IMGT-functional V segments, including TRBV6-2 and TRBV6-3, so those segments were excluded. The classifier was reported to diagnose cytomegalovirus status with high specificity and sensitivity in both the original cohort and the validation cohort. A later analysis found that TCR association rates varied across HLA loci, with DRB1 alleles showing the most associated TCRs and HLA-C alleles the fewest. The earlier analysis of around 600 of the donors excluded some 16 rarely observed V segments, including chromosome 9 orphons, because counts were too low. In the study, some 180 TCR beta chains were listed as associated with cytomegalovirus. CMV serostatus was the only immune exposure information available for the cohort. Three of the identified cytomegalovirus-associated TCR beta chains were confirmed in vitro to be specific for cytomegalovirus antigens. Across donors, most TCR sequences were observed very rarely, whereas some public TCRs were present in many individuals. Because HLA typing was unavailable for some donors at each locus, only the typed subset was used in association tests. In this cohort, only TCR beta chains were sequenced, and detectable features were limited by the absence of alpha or paired-chain data. Compared with the roughly 700-donor mean, donors in an Asian-associated ancestry cluster had fewer N-insertions in productive TCRs, according to a later genetic analysis. A cluster of highly shared sequence variants was judged likely to represent a technical artifact of the sequencing pipeline. In a later analysis, HLA-associated TCR beta chains were found to be more clonally expanded and to have lower generation probabilities than equally common non-associated chains. An association between a missense DCLRE1C variant and V-gene and J-gene trimming of TCR beta chains was found in a later genetic analysis and replicated in an independent cohort. In a later analysis, some 18,000 TCR beta sequences were associated with specific HLA alleles at a false discovery rate of 0.05. In an earlier analysis of some 640 of the donors, most TCR beta V segments were observed in productive rearrangements about 87% or about 30% of the time, broadly matching IMGT annotations. Linkage disequilibrium might explain the correlated functional status among segregating V segments, but an unknown experimental factor could not be excluded.

Libraries were constructed by the immunoSEQ multiplex PCR assay. A mixture of 60 forward primers for TCR Vbeta segments and 13 reverse primers for TCR Jbeta segments was used in the multiplex PCR. A multiplex PCR assay on genomic DNA amplified the CDR3 region of rearranged TCR beta genes. The amplified TCR beta libraries were sequenced on the Illumina HiSeq System as 87-base-pair reads. Under the source paper's analysis protocol: A later analysis tallied 70 million to 100 million unique TCR beta chains across the 666 repertoires, and about 12 million of those chains were shared by two or more donors. To remove PCR and sequencing errors, raw reads were error-corrected and collapsed into unique sequences using a nearest-neighbor algorithm that merged closely related sequences. Alignment of CDR3 sequences to IMGT reference sequences was used to assign V, D and J gene segments. For a sequence to be retained, a match of at least six nucleotides to both a V gene segment and a J gene segment was required. A rearrangement was called productive if the CDR3 had no stop codons and remained in frame with V and J, and every other rearrangement was called non-productive. CDR3 was defined by IMGT convention, running from the second conserved V-encoded cysteine to the conserved J-encoded phenylalanine. In an earlier analysis of 500 to 650 of the donors, sequences lacking an unambiguous match to a single V gene segment were excluded. In an earlier analysis of a few hundred of the donors, V segments were called functional above 56.7% productive rearrangements and were called segregating when the between-donor standard deviation exceeded 5%. To diagnose cytomegalovirus status from the catalog of TCR beta chain sequences, a statistical classification framework was built. V and J gene assignment, in a later analysis, came from comparing TCR nucleotide sequences with IMGT/GENE-DB human TR gene sequences. In a later analysis, CDR3 sequences and most-parsimonious VDJ recombination scenarios were assigned using the TCRdist pipeline. In a later analysis, every TCR beta chain was defined by the combination of its CDR3 amino acid sequence and its V-gene family, and reads without a unique V-gene family were dropped. To address suspected cross-contamination and a sequencing artifact, a later analysis removed over 500 highly shared, low-generation-probability nucleotide sequences. In a later analysis, a clonal expansion index was calculated for each public chain from normalized within-repertoire ranks of inferred template counts. A later analysis computed generation probabilities with a VDJ recombination model fitted to out-of-frame rearrangements, and checked the results against IGoR. In a later analysis, TCR-TCR, TCR-HLA and TCR-CMV co-occurrence was scored with hypergeometric tests, and a repertoire-size bias correction was applied to TCR pairs. To estimate false discovery rates, a later analysis permuted the HLA or CMV assignments 20 times. In a later analysis, co-occurring TCRs were grouped using DBSCAN, and TCRdist sequence similarity was added for clustering within HLA-allele-positive subsets. Repertoires with fewer than 30,000 or more than 120,000 public chains, plus five repertoires with anomalous nucleotide sharing, were excluded from co-occurrence clustering. TCRdb took this table from immuneACCESS and kept in-frame rearrangements with V and J called. Such tables lack part of the clones; where checked against another copy, unresolved V genes explain under half of the gap, and the rest is unexplained. V and J calls and clone size are those listed in that table; D and trimming were worked out from the DNA. The sample profile shows roughly 180,000 clones; about 80% of them were found once. Of the sample, around 2% is held by the ten largest clones.

The cohort comprised some 680 healthy bone marrow donors. At the time of sampling, all cohort members were nominally healthy, though unrecorded immune exposures were likely present. The donor tested CMV seropositive, placing the donor among the approximately 310 seropositive members of the cohort. A peripheral blood sample was provided by each donor, and peripheral blood mononuclear cells were used for TCR beta sequencing. The Qiagen DNeasy Blood Extraction Kit was used to extract genomic DNA from the blood cell samples. The CDR3 holds 16 amino acids from the cysteine to the phenylalanine. The CDR3 DNA has 48 bases and is translated from base 1. Trimming leaves V shorter by 0 bases and J shorter by 3 bases, with the junction holding 4 bases beyond the gene matches. The germline V gene provides CDR1 MNHEY and CDR2 SVGAGI.

The source material was PBMCs. The V and J genes are TRBV6-5 and TRBJ2-2; TRBD1 matches 7 bases in the middle. This TCR came from a woman between 18 and 29 years old in good health and CMV-seropositive. This receptor carries the CDR3 CASSYSGGGDTGELFF. The DNA sequence is as follows: TGTGCCAGCAGTTACTCAGGGGGCGGTGACACCGGGGAGCTGTTTTTT.